This passage covers 32 T cell receptor beta chains from one sample sequenced in a study of cytomegalovirus exposure and HLA in healthy donors. With 60 Vbeta and 13 Jbeta primers, the PCR was carried out. This table comes from immunoSEQ multiplex PCR, and its TCRdb copy is limited to in-frame clones, with some not included. The repertoire holds around 140,000 clones, 75% to 85% seen once, with around 2.5% in the top ten. Sequencing was done on a sample of PBMCs. The receptors stem from a woman aged 18-35 years in good health and CMV-seropositive.

The rearrangement links TRBV13 to TRBJ2-3; the D gene is possibly TRBD2 (5 bases). Deletions cut 5 bases from V and 2 bases from J, with 20 bases between. The CDR3 sequence is 17 residues long. Germline V CDR1 and CDR2: PRHDT, FYEKMQ (reference sequence). In nucleotides, the CDR3 is TGTGCCAGCAGCCCCTATCCGGAGGTCGCTAACACAGATACGCAGTATTTT. Protein sequence: CASSPYPEVANTDTQYF.

The chain is built from TRBV4-2 and TRBJ1-2; 9 nucleotides match TRBD1. V gave up 0 bases and J gave up 7 bases; unmatched junction bases: 6. The CDR3 has 15 residues. CDR1 and CDR2 (germline): LGHNA, YNFKEQ. The CDR3 DNA reads TGTGCCAGCAGCCAAGAGGGACAGGGTTCACTTGGCTACACCTTC. It is translated as CASSQEGQGSLGYTF.

The V call is TRBV5-1, the J call TRBJ1-3; no clear D. V lost 0 bases and J 4 bases, leaving 17 bases between the germline ends. The CDR3 has 17 amino acids. Germline V gene data show CDR1 as SGHRS and CDR2 as YFSETQ. CDR3 sequence: CASSLAVTTAAGNTIYF. The CDR3 bases are TGCGCCAGCAGCTTGGCGGTGACTACAGCGGCGGGAAACACCATATATTTT.

CDR3: CARSFLARDSGKNIQYF. Here the CDR3 DNA reads TGTGCCAGAAGCTTCCTAGCGCGGGATAGCGGCAAAAACATTCAGTACTTC. V usage is TRBV7-5 and J usage is TRBJ2-4; the D segment call TRBD2 is taken from the table without a DNA check. TRBV7-5 is deemed a pseudogene. The CDR3 has 17 amino acids.

The V and J genes are TRBV11-3 and TRBJ2-3; D ambiguous. Trimming took 5 bases from V and 2 from J, leaving 5 bases between them. Germline assignment: CDR1 SGHNT and CDR2 YENEEA. The CDR3 spans 12 residues. Written as DNA, the CDR3 is TGTGCCAGCAGCCCAAACACAGATACGCAGTATTTT. Its protein is CASSPNTDTQYF.

The table lists this clone with a few counts. V usage is TRBV5-6 and J usage is TRBJ1-3, with TRBD1 as a possible D gene (5 bases). The germline V gene has CDR1 SGHDT and CDR2 YYEEEE. This CDR3 contains 15 residues. V lost 4 bases, J lost 0 bases, and 11 bases lay in between. In DNA form, the CDR3 reads TGTGCCAGCAGCCCATGGGGCCTCTCTGGAAACACCATATATTTT. It is translated as CASSPWGLSGNTIYF.

The chain recombines TRBV5-5 with TRBJ1-3; D possibly corresponds to TRBD1 (6 bases). V dropped 4 bases and J dropped 0 bases, with 14 bases sitting between them. Germline V gene sequence: CDR1 SGHKS, CDR2 YYEKEE (reference sequence). The CDR3 is 16 residues long. This chain's CDR3 is CASSLLTGLSGNTIYF. CDR3 nucleotide sequence: TGTGCCAGCAGCCTCTTGACAGGCCTCTCTGGAAACACCATATATTTT.

As regards this clone: The junction departs from germline at one end; a sequencing error may be responsible. The chain is built from TRBV4-1 and TRBJ2-7; D unresolved. The germline V gene encodes CDR1 MGHRA and CDR2 YSYEKL. The CDR3 loop spans 13 amino acids. The CDR3 sequence is CASSQERSHEQYF. Here the CDR3 DNA reads TGCGCCAGCAGCCAAGAGCGCTCCCACGAGCAGTACTTC.

This clone was counted only a few times. The V gene is TRBV4-1, the J gene TRBJ1-1; 8 nucleotides agree with TRBD1. CDR3 length: 14 amino acids. V gave up 5 bases and J gave up 7 bases; unmatched junction bases: 9. The germline V gene has CDR1 MGHRA and CDR2 YSYEKL. The CDR3 protein is CASSAPTDRGEAFF. The CDR3 coding sequence is TGCGCCAGCAGCGCGCCGACCGACAGGGGTGAAGCTTTCTTT.

This clone was counted a few times. J is TRBJ1-3 and V is TRBV5-1; the D is unclear. The V end lost 0 bases, the J end lost 4 bases, and 11 bases lay between the germline ends. The CDR3 spans 15 residues. Germline V lookup: CDR1 SGHRS, CDR2 YFSETQ. CDR3 DNA sequence: TGCGCCAGCAGCTTGGGGGAGGATCTAGGAAACACCATATATTTT. It codes for CASSLGEDLGNTIYF. The variable domain in full, with the rest retrieved from reference TRBV5-1 and TRBJ1-3, is KAGVTQTPRYLIKTRGQQVTLSCSPISGHRSVSWYQQTPGQGLQFLFEYFSETQRNKGNFPGRFSGRQFSNSRSEMNVSTLELGDSALYLCASSLGEDLGNTIYFGEGSWLTVV.

This clone was counted a single time. The V gene is TRBV2, the J gene TRBJ2-1; 9 bases fit TRBD2. This CDR3 has 13 amino acids. Germline CDR1 reads SNHLY; CDR2 reads FYNNEI. The trim removed 7 bases at V and 4 bases at J, leaving 2 bases unmatched. The CDR3 nucleotides read TGTGCCAGCAAGGCGGGGGGGTACAATGAGCAGTTCTTC. Its translation: CASKAGGYNEQFF.

The chain joins TRBV19 to TRBJ1-6, with D maybe TRBD1 (6 bases). Germline lookup yields CDR1 LNHDA and CDR2 SQIVND (reference sequence). Trimming left V 9 bases short and J 5 bases short, with 14 bases between. The CDR3 spans 14 residues. This chain's CDR3 is CASATGRDNSPLHF. The CDR3 DNA follows: TGTGCCAGCGCAACAGGGAGGGATAATTCACCCCTCCACTTT.

V usage is TRBV28 and J usage is TRBJ2-4; possible D gene TRBD2, 6 bases. Trimming pared 0 bases from V and 0 bases from J, leaving 6 bases between. The germline V gene has CDR1 MDHEN and CDR2 SYDVKM. This CDR3 comprises 15 residues. The CDR3 region is CASSLWGGAKNIQYF. CDR3 bases: TGTGCCAGCAGTTTATGGGGGGGAGCCAAAAACATTCAGTACTTC.

This chain connects TRBV29-1 to TRBJ1-2; D is perhaps TRBD1 (5 bases). The V gene lost 7 bases and the J gene lost 5 bases, with 20 bases spanning the gap. Germline assignment: CDR1 SQVTM and CDR2 ANQGSEA. This CDR3 comprises 14 residues. This CDR3 reads CSAATSTAPYGYTF. CDR3 sequence (DNA): TGCAGCGCAGCGACATCGACAGCACCTTATGGCTACACCTTC.

This clone came up once. V and J are TRBV27 and TRBJ1-5; D is unclear. The V gene lost 6 bases and the J gene lost 2 bases, with 11 bases spanning the gap. The CDR3 length is 14 residues. Germline CDR1 and CDR2: MNHEY and SMNVEV (reference sequence). DNA for the CDR3: TGTGCCAGCAGCCCAGGTTGGGGCAATCAGCCCCAGCATTTT. The encoded protein is CASSPGWGNQPQHF.

This chain links TRBV27 with TRBJ2-3; 10 nucleotides line up with TRBD2. The germline V gene has CDR1 MNHEY and CDR2 SMNVEV (reference sequence). Germline trimming cut 6 bases from V and 3 bases from J; bases unmatched to any gene: 9. This CDR3 has 16 residues. CDR3 protein: CASSPLAGAGTDTQYF. In DNA, the CDR3 is TGTGCCAGCAGCCCCCTAGCGGGGGCTGGGACAGATACGCAGTATTTT.

The CDR3 DNA follows: TGTGCCAGCAGCACCGGGTCCCGGAACACCGGGGAGCTGTTTTTT. Protein: CASSTGSRNTGELFF. The chain carries TRBV5-4 and TRBJ2-2; D gene uncertain. CDR3 length: 15 residues. Germline CDR1 and CDR2: SGHNT and YYREEE (reference sequence). Trimming cost V 4 bases and J 1 base, with 11 bases left between them.

The chain joins TRBV28 to TRBJ2-7; tentatively, D is TRBD2 (5 bases). This CDR3 comprises 11 residues. Trimming stripped 3 bases from V and 9 bases from J, with 9 bases between. The germline CDR1 and CDR2 sequences are MDHEN and SYDVKM. CDR3 DNA sequence: TGTGCCAGCAGTTTTGAGGGTGCGCAGTACTTC. This encodes CASSFEGAQYF.

This clone showed up just a few times. The rearrangement uses TRBV7-2 and TRBJ1-5; D possibly corresponds to TRBD1 (6 bases). The germline CDR1 and CDR2 sequences are SGHTA and FQGNSA. This CDR3 has 16 amino acids. The V gene lost 4 bases and the J gene lost 2 bases, with 15 bases spanning the gap. This CDR3 reads CASSYAQGMGNQPQHF. CDR3 sequence (DNA): TGTGCCAGCAGCTACGCTCAGGGGATGGGCAATCAGCCCCAGCATTTT.

This chain uses TRBV4-1 with TRBJ2-7; 9 bases agree with TRBD1. The V and J ends lost 6 bases and 2 bases, in that order; junction bases with no gene match: 8. The CDR3 contains 15 residues. Per the germline V gene, CDR1 is MGHRA and CDR2 is YSYEKL. The CDR3 DNA reads TGCGCCAGCAGAACCGCCGGGACAGGGACCTACGAGCAGTACTTC. Protein product: CASRTAGTGTYEQYF.

CDR3 residues: CASRAGGASGNTIYF. Here the CDR3 DNA reads TGTGCCAGCAGGGCAGGGGGCGCCTCTGGAAACACCATATATTTT. The chain has TRBV6-1 and TRBJ1-3; 8 bases agree with TRBD1. Germline values: CDR1 MNHNS, CDR2 SASEGT. The CDR3 length is 15 residues. Trimming cost V 6 bases and J 0 bases; bases outside gene matches: 4.

The chain carries TRBV5-5 and TRBJ1-6; tentative D call: TRBD1 (5 bases). Trimming pared 2 bases from V and 8 bases from J, leaving 14 bases between. The germline gives CDR1 SGHKS, CDR2 YYEKEE (reference sequence). The CDR3 runs to 15 residues. The CDR3 bases are TGTGCCAGCAGCTTACAACCCGGGGGGGATTCACCCCTCCACTTT. It translates to CASSLQPGGDSPLHF.

This sequence joins TRBV30 and TRBJ1-2, with 7 bases that match TRBD1. V was clipped by 2 bases and J by 4 bases; unmatched bases: 10. This CDR3 contains 15 residues. Germline-derived CDR1 and CDR2 are GTSNPN and SVGIG (reference sequence). The DNA for the CDR3 is TGTGCCTGGAGTTGGAGGACAGGAGGTCGCTATGGCTACACCTTC. Translated, it gives CAWSWRTGGRYGYTF.

The chain combines TRBV10-3 with TRBJ1-2; D uncertain. The V gene lost 4 bases and the J gene lost 8 bases, with 20 bases spanning the gap. Germline CDR1 and CDR2: ENHRY and SYGVKD. This CDR3 is built from 15 residues. The CDR3 region has the DNA TGTGCCATCAGTGCTGGAGGGTCGAGGACTGGAGGCTACACCTTC. This translates into CAISAGGSRTGGYTF.

V and J are TRBV19 and TRBJ1-5; TRBD1 agrees at 7 bases. This CDR3 has 15 amino acids. Per the germline V gene, CDR1 is LNHDA and CDR2 is SQIVND (reference sequence). Unmatched junction bases numbered 9, after V lost 4 bases and J lost 6 bases. The CDR3: CASSNGGGPGQPQHF. The CDR3 nucleotides read TGTGCCAGTAGTAACGGAGGGGGCCCAGGTCAGCCCCAGCATTTT.

The chain employs TRBV14 and TRBJ2-3, with D maybe TRBD1 (6 bases). The CDR3 is 17 residues long. CDR1 is SGHDN and CDR2 is FVKESK in the germline V gene. V lost 2 bases to trimming and J lost 1 base, with 16 bases between them. Here the CDR3 reads CASSQRGLITGTDTQYF. The CDR3 DNA is TGTGCCAGCAGCCAAAGGGGGTTGATAACCGGCACAGATACGCAGTATTTT. The full variable domain, completed using reference TRBV14 and TRBJ2-3, is EAGVTQFPSHSVIEKGQTVTLRCDPISGHDNLYWYRRVMGKEIKFLLHFVKESKQDESGMPNNRFLAERTGGTYSTLKVQPAELEDSGVYFCASSQRGLITGTDTQYFGPGTRLTVL.

The rearrangement links TRBV5-5 to TRBJ2-7; D is unresolved. Deletions cut 4 bases from V and 3 bases from J, with 8 bases between. Germline CDR1 is SGHKS and CDR2 is YYEKEE (reference sequence). There are 12 residues in the CDR3. DNA for the CDR3: TGTGCCAGCAGCATCGACTTCTACGAGCAGTACTTC. Amino acids: CASSIDFYEQYF.

This clone was picked up one time. V and J are TRBV15 and TRBJ1-6, with 8 bases identical to TRBD1. The CDR3 loop spans 16 amino acids. CDR1 is LNHNV and CDR2 is YYDKDF in the germline V gene (reference sequence). The junction had 12 bases not matched to a gene; V was cut back by 5 bases and J by 9 bases. In DNA, the CDR3 is TGTGCCACCAGCGGCTCTAGGACAGGGAATCGTTCACCCCTCCACTTT. Translating gives CATSGSRTGNRSPLHF.

This sequence joins TRBV11-2 and TRBJ2-7, with D possibly matching TRBD2 (5 bases). This CDR3 has 17 residues. Trimming pared 2 bases from V and 2 bases from J, leaving 19 bases between. The germline CDR1 and CDR2 sequences are SGHAT and FQNNGV. The DNA of the CDR3 is TGTGCCAGCAGCTTATCACCTTACCCCTCCGGGGCCTACGAGCAGTACTTC. Its protein product is CASSLSPYPSGAYEQYF.

CDR3 sequence: CASSGYGTAGNTIYF. CDR3 sequence (DNA): TGTGCCAGCAGTGGATACGGGACAGCTGGAAACACCATATATTTT. The chain employs TRBV25-1 and TRBJ1-3, with TRBD1 matching 7 bases. Per the germline V gene, CDR1 is MGHDK and CDR2 is SYGVNS. This CDR3 has 15 residues. Trimming at V came to 4 bases and at J to 2 bases, leaving 5 bases not matched to a gene.

V and J are TRBV20-1 and TRBJ1-1; D gene uncertain. Germline loops: CDR1 DFQATT, CDR2 SNEGSKA (reference sequence). The V and J ends lost 8 bases and 5 bases respectively, with 9 bases between them. The CDR3 extends over 10 amino acids. The CDR3 DNA sequence: TGCAGTCCGCGAGGGACTGAAGCTTTCTTT. It yields the protein CSPRGTEAFF.

Note on this clone: The same CDR3 can be traced to other DNA sequences in this sample. This sequence joins TRBV6-5 and TRBJ2-7; 10 bases agree with TRBD1. V shed 5 bases and J 2 bases; nucleotides not matched to a gene: 3. The germline CDR1 and CDR2 sequences are MNHEY and SVGAGI. The CDR3 is 14 amino acids. The CDR3 here is CASSRTGGAYEQYF. The CDR3 region has the DNA TGTGCCAGCAGTCGGACAGGGGGGGCCTACGAGCAGTACTTC.